The rows below give T cell receptor beta chains drawn from one sample of a study of CD8+ T cells in alopecia areata. Clones were read by immunoSEQ multiplex PCR, and TCRdb kept only the in-frame ones, dropping some. Of approximately 190,000 clones in the sample, 58% were seen once. The sample consisted of CD4+ T cells sorted from blood, taken at week 24, from a patient treated with tofacitinib. These receptors originate from a human donor with alopecia areata. CDR3s include the opening cysteine and the closing phenylalanine or tryptophan. The order of the fields is V gene, D gene, clone size, J gene, CDR3 DNA, CDR3 protein. The D gene is left open where the match is weak. The listing skips clone size in some rows; elsewhere it reads once, few, many or a size class.

>TRBV28|TRBD1|-|TRBJ1-5
TGTGCCAGCGCGGACAGGGGGCTTCAGCCCCAGCATTTT
CASADRGLQPQHF
>TRBV9|-|few|TRBJ2-5
TGTGCCAGCAGCGTAAGAATCTCGAGGGGGCAAGAGACCCAGTACTTC
CASSVRISRGQETQYF
>TRBV27|TRBD2|once|TRBJ2-1
TGTGCCAGTCGTTCCGGGACTAGCTCTAATGAGCAGTTCTTC
CASRSGTSSNEQFF
>TRBV5-6|-|-|TRBJ2-5
TGTGCCAGCAGCTGGGGACAAAGGGAGACCCAGTACTTC
CASSWGQRETQYF
>TRBV29-1|-|-|TRBJ2-3
TGCAGCGTTGATGGTCCCTCAGGCACAGATACGCAGTATTTT
CSVDGPSGTDTQYF
>TRBV2|-|once|TRBJ2-7
TGTGCCAGCAGTGAAATAGGTGACAGGTCCTACGAGCAGTACTTC
CASSEIGDRSYEQYF
>TRBV5-4|-|-|TRBJ2-5
TGTGCCAGCAGCTTGAAACCGAACCAAGAGACCCAGTACTTC
CASSLKPNQETQYF
>TRBV28|TRBD1|-|TRBJ1-1
TGTGCCAGCAGAAACGGACAGGGGCCCACTGAAGCTTTCTTT
CASRNGQGPTEAFF
>TRBV30|TRBD1|-|TRBJ2-7
TGTGCCTGGAGTGACCCGGACAGGGTTAACGAGCAGTACTTC
CAWSDPDRVNEQYF
>TRBV9|-|many|TRBJ1-5
TGTGCCAGCAGCCAACGCCCGAGCCAGCCCCAGCATTTT
CASSQRPSQPQHF
>TRBV30|-|-|TRBJ2-5
TGTGCCTGGAATTCCGGCTACTCAGGGAAGACCCAGTACTTC
CAWNSGYSGKTQYF
>TRBV5-1|TRBD2|-|TRBJ2-1
TGCGCCAGCAGCCCCCGGGACTACCTTTACAATGAGCAGTTCTTC
CASSPRDYLYNEQFF
>TRBV7-8|-|-|TRBJ2-1
TGTGCCAGCAGCTTAGTCTCCAGATACAATGAGCAGTTCTTC
CASSLVSRYNEQFF
>TRBV6-5|-|-|TRBJ1-4
TGTGCCAGCAGTTACCGGCCTATTGAAAAACTGTTTTTT
CASSYRPIEKLFF
>TRBV4-1|-|-|TRBJ2-3
TGCGCCAGCAGCCAAAGGCAGGGGAGCACAGCTACGCAGTATTTT
CASSQRQGSTATQYF
>TRBV7-2|-|-|TRBJ1-1
TGTGCCAGCAGCTTAAATTTGGGAAGGGGAACTGAAGCTTTCTTT
CASSLNLGRGTEAFF
>TRBV2|TRBD1|-|TRBJ2-5
TGTGCCAGCAGAAGGACAGGTCCACTGGGTGAGACCCAGTACTTC
CASRRTGPLGETQYF
>TRBV15|-|few|TRBJ2-3
TGTGCCACCAGCAGAGATCTAAGATTGGGGGAGAGCACAGATACGCAGTATTTT
CATSRDLRLGESTDTQYF
>TRBV7-3|TRBD1|-|TRBJ1-6
TGTGCCAGCAGCATGGGACAGGGGGTTAATTCACCCCTCCACTTT
CASSMGQGVNSPLHF
>TRBV2|TRBD1|-|TRBJ2-1
TGTGCCAGCAGTCTTAAAGAAACAGGGGGCTTTGAGCAGTTCTTC
CASSLKETGGFEQFF
>TRBV29-1|TRBD1|-|TRBJ1-2
TGCAGCGTAGGGACAGGGGCTAACTATGGCTACACCTTC
CSVGTGANYGYTF
>TRBV28|-|-|TRBJ2-7
TGTGCCAGCAGTTTAGGGGTAAAGTTTTCTCCCCAGTACTTC
CASSLGVKFSPQYF
>TRBV29-1|-|few|TRBJ2-7
TGCAGCGTTGGAAGATCTGCGGGCTACGAGCAGTACTTC
CSVGRSAGYEQYF
>TRBV10-3|TRBD2|few|TRBJ2-5
TGTGCCATCGGGGGACTAGCGGGCCAAGAGACCCAGTACTTC
CAIGGLAGQETQYF
>TRBV29-1|TRBD1|few|TRBJ2-3
TGCAGCGTGCACCTCCGGGACAGGGGATCAGATACGCAGTATTTT
CSVHLRDRGSDTQYF
>TRBV7-8|-|few|TRBJ2-5
TGTGCCAGCATGGGGCAAGAGACCCAGTACTTC
CASMGQETQYF
>TRBV10-3|-|once|TRBJ1-2
TGTGCCATCAGTGACGTTGCGTACTATGGCTACACCTTC
CAISDVAYYGYTF
>TRBV7-9|-|-|TRBJ1-4
TGTGCCAGCAGCTCCGCCAGACAACATGAAAAACTGTTTTTT
CASSSARQHEKLFF
>TRBV4-2|-|few|TRBJ1-1
TGTGCCAGCAGCCAAGCAATGAACACTGAAGCTTTCTTT
CASSQAMNTEAFF
>TRBV25-1|-|-|TRBJ2-5
TGTGCCAGCCTTTCCAACGCAGGGGACGAGACCCAGTACTTC
CASLSNAGDETQYF
>TRBV19|TRBD1|-|TRBJ2-1
TGTGCCAGTAGTGTACCGGGACAGGGTAGTAATGAGCAGTTCTTC
CASSVPGQGSNEQFF
>TRBV15|-|-|TRBJ1-3
TGTGCCACCAGCAGAGATTTTTCCAGCTCTGGAAACACCATATATTTT
CATSRDFSSSGNTIYF
>TRBV5-1|TRBD1|-|TRBJ1-5
TGCGCCAGCAGCCAGGGGGGCGGCAGGTCGGATCAGCCCCAGCATTTT
CASSQGGGRSDQPQHF
>TRBV6-5|TRBD1|-|TRBJ2-5
TGTGCCAGCAGTTCCGACAGGGTTGAGACCCAGTACTTC
CASSSDRVETQYF
>TRBV5-1|-|-|TRBJ2-5
TGCGCCAGCAGCTCCTGGACAGCCCAAGAGACCCAGTACTTC
CASSSWTAQETQYF
>TRBV6-1|-|many|TRBJ2-1
TGTGCCAGCCTTAGTGCCAGGATCTACAATGAGCAGTTCTTC
CASLSARIYNEQFF
>TRBV14|-|-|TRBJ2-7
TGTGCCAGCAGCCGCGACTACGAGCAGTACTTC
CASSRDYEQYF
>TRBV29-1|-|once|TRBJ1-3
TGCAGCGTTGCTGAAGGGTCGGGAAACACCATATATTTT
CSVAEGSGNTIYF
>TRBV10-3|-|-|TRBJ2-1
TGTGCCATCAGTGCGAGGCCAGGGAATGAGCAGTTCTTC
CAISARPGNEQFF
>TRBV15|-|-|TRBJ1-3
TGTGCCACCGGCGAATCGACAGGCCTCTCTGGAAACACCATATATTTT
CATGESTGLSGNTIYF
>TRBV4-3|-|-|TRBJ1-2
TGCGCCAGCAGCCAAGAAAGGAGCTATGGCTACACCTTC
CASSQERSYGYTF
>TRBV4-3|-|-|TRBJ2-7
TGCGCCAGCAGCCCCCAGTTGGCCCTCTACGAGCAGTACTTC
CASSPQLALYEQYF
>TRBV5-1|-|-|TRBJ1-2
TGCGCCAGCAGCTTAGAGTTAACAGGGAGCGGCTACACCTTC
CASSLELTGSGYTF
>TRBV7-9|-|-|TRBJ1-2
TGTGCCAGCAGCTTAGACTCCAGGTCCTATGGCTACACCTTC
CASSLDSRSYGYTF
>TRBV29-1|-|few|TRBJ2-5
TGCAGCGCAAGTCAGGGGAAAGAGACCCAGTACTTC
CSASQGKETQYF
>TRBV5-1|-|-|TRBJ2-5
TGCGCCAGCTCCTCCGCTGTCCGGGGGGAGACCCAGTACTTC
CASSSAVRGETQYF
>TRBV11-2|TRBD2|-|TRBJ2-2
TGTGCCAGCAACCGGTGGATGACTAGCAGAGGGGACACCGGGGAGCTGTTTTTT
CASNRWMTSRGDTGELFF
>TRBV29-1|-|-|TRBJ2-5
TGCAGCGTTGTAGGGTGGTTAGAGACCCAGTACTTC
CSVVGWLETQYF
>TRBV11-2|TRBD1|few|TRBJ2-1
TGTGCCAGCAGCCGGGACAGGGGCCACAATGAGCAGTTCTTC
CASSRDRGHNEQFF
>TRBV7-2|TRBD2|-|TRBJ2-5
TGTGCCAGCAGCTCGGGACTAGCGGTACAAGAGACCCAGTACTTC
CASSSGLAVQETQYF
>TRBV29-1|-|-|TRBJ2-7
TGCAGCGCCGCGCGAGTAGATGACGAGCAGTACTTC
CSAARVDDEQYF
>TRBV5-1|-|-|TRBJ2-7
TGCGCCAGCAGCTTGGCCGCAGGGGCAGGCGAGCAGTACTTC
CASSLAAGAGEQYF